The rows below give T cell receptor beta chains drawn from one sample of a study of blood T cell repertoires in COVID-19. Some clones are missing from TCRdb's copy, which holds only in-frame ones; the method was immunoSEQ multiplex PCR. Among fewer than 200,000 clones listed, 70% to 85% were seen once. Sequencing input: peripheral blood. The receptor set was obtained from a woman older than 75 with acute or convalescent COVID-19. Both conserved end residues are part of each CDR3. D genes are given only for firm matches. The size field is filled for only some rows; it gives once, few, many or a size class.

size	V	J	D	DNA	CDR3
-	TRBV6-2/TRBV6-3	TRBJ2-2	TRBD1	TGTGCCAGCAGTTACTCTTGGCAGGGGGACCCAATTAACACCGGGGAGCTGTTTTTT	CASSYSWQGDPINTGELFF
-	TRBV9	TRBJ2-7	TRBD2	TGTGCCAGCAGCGTAGCTCCCAGCGGGAGGGCCTACGAGCAGTACTTC	CASSVAPSGRAYEQYF
-	TRBV5-1	TRBJ2-2	TRBD1	TGCGCCAGCAGCTGGACAGGCGTAAACACCGGGGAGCTGTTTTTT	CASSWTGVNTGELFF
-	TRBV27	TRBJ2-3	TRBD2	TGTGCCGCCGCCGGGCTAGCGGGTCTCACAGATACGCAGTATTTT	CAAAGLAGLTDTQYF
-	TRBV19	TRBJ2-7	-	TGTGCCAGTAGTATTCATTTGCAGGCTTTCTCCTACGAGCAGTACTTC	CASSIHLQAFSYEQYF
-	TRBV13	TRBJ2-5	TRBD2	TGTGCCAGCAGCTTATCGTTAGCGGGAGGGTTGGAGACCCAGTACTTC	CASSLSLAGGLETQYF
-	TRBV6-6	TRBJ2-2	-	TGTGCCAGCACCCGAGGGCGGCAGACCTACACCGGGGAGCTGTTTTTT	CASTRGRQTYTGELFF
-	TRBV19	TRBJ1-1	TRBD1	TGTGCCAGTAGGACGACAGGGGACACTGAAGCTTTCTTT	CASRTTGDTEAFF
once	TRBV7-7	TRBJ2-1	TRBD2	TGTGCCAGCAGCTTACTTTCTAGCGGGGGGAATGAGCAGTTCTTC	CASSLLSSGGNEQFF
-	TRBV10-3	TRBJ2-1	-	TGTGCCACCCGGGACTCCTACAATGAGCAGTTCTTC	CATRDSYNEQFF
-	TRBV7-2	TRBJ1-1	-	TGTGCCAGCAGCTTATCGTCGGGGGGCACTGAAGCTTTCTTT	CASSLSSGGTEAFF
-	TRBV27	TRBJ1-6	TRBD1	TGTGCCAGCAGTAGACAGGGGTTCGGTAGCTCCTATAATTCACCCCTCCACTTT	CASSRQGFGSSYNSPLHF
-	TRBV4-3	TRBJ1-6	-	TGCGCCAGCAGCCGCTTGACGGGGGATTCACCCCTCCACTTT	CASSRLTGDSPLHF
-	TRBV2	TRBJ1-1	-	TGTGCCAGCAGTGGAGAATCCGACTACACTGAAGCTTTCTTT	CASSGESDYTEAFF
once	TRBV5-1	TRBJ2-3	-	TGCGCCAGCAGCTCCGAGGCTGGCACGCAGTATTTT	CASSSEAGTQYF
-	TRBV7-2	TRBJ2-5	TRBD2	TGTGCCAGCAGCTTAGGGGGGACTAACCAAGAGACCCAGTACTTC	CASSLGGTNQETQYF